The 15 T cell receptor beta chains reported below all come from one sample, sequenced in a study of blood T cell repertoires in COVID-19. The repertoire was sequenced with immunoSEQ multiplex PCR; TCRdb's copy has only in-frame clones and lacks some. Of 110,000 or so clones listed, 85% are singletons. Sample: peripheral blood. Receptor source: a human donor in a cohort sampled during active COVID-19.

The chain combines TRBV7-8 with TRBJ1-1, with TRBD1 as a possible D gene (5 bases). V was clipped by 7 bases and J by 0 bases, with 12 bases between them. The germline CDR1 and CDR2 sequences are SGHVS and FQNEAQ. The CDR3 is 14 residues long. The DNA of the CDR3 is TGTGCCAGCAAGAGGCGGGGGTTGAACACTGAAGCTTTCTTT. Its protein product is CASKRRGLNTEAFF. Drawing the rest from reference TRBV7-8 and TRBJ1-1, the complete variable domain is GAGVSQSPRYKVAKRGQDVALRCDPISGHVSLFWYQQALGQGPEFLTYFQNEAQLDKSGLPSDRFFAERPEGSVSTLKIQRTQQEDSAVYLCASKRRGLNTEAFFGQGTRLTVV.

The chain has TRBV6-2 or TRBV6-3 and TRBJ2-5, with 10 positions matching TRBD2. The CDR3 runs to 16 residues. The germline gives CDR1 MNHEY, CDR2 SVGEGT. V gave up 4 bases and J gave up 5 bases; unmatched junction bases: 10. CDR3 bases: TGTGCCAGCAGTTCCTACGGGACTAGCGTGGGGGAGACCCAGTACTTC. It specifies CASSSYGTSVGETQYF.

This clone was seen just once. The V and J genes are TRBV7-9 and TRBJ2-1, with 9 bases aligning to TRBD1. The CDR3 length is 14 residues. With 5 bases clipped from V and 6 bases from J, the junction kept 5 bases outside the gene matches. The germline V gene encodes CDR1 SEHNR and CDR2 FQNEAQ (reference sequence). The CDR3 spells CASSRTGAFNEQFF. In DNA, the CDR3 is TGTGCCAGCAGCCGGACAGGGGCTTTCAATGAGCAGTTCTTC.

Notes on this clone: Relative to the germline gene, one junction end is altered; a read error may explain this. This chain links TRBV5-6 with TRBJ1-1, with TRBD1 matching over 9 bases. Germline assignment: CDR1 SGHDT and CDR2 YYEEEE. The CDR3 is 14 residues long. The chain's CDR3 is CASSLGQGRTEAFF. The DNA of the CDR3 is TGTGCCAGCAGTTTGGGACAGGGAAGGACTGAAGCTTTCTTT.

This chain uses TRBV11-2 with TRBJ2-1, with 14 bases that match TRBD2. The germline V gene has CDR1 SGHAT and CDR2 FQNNGV. Unmatched junction bases numbered 6, after V lost 5 bases and J lost 9 bases. The CDR3 is made up of 15 amino acids. CDR3 residues: CASSRLAGGLGEQFF. Written as DNA, the CDR3 is TGTGCCAGCAGCCGACTAGCGGGGGGGCTCGGTGAGCAGTTCTTC. Full variable domain (missing parts from reference TRBV11-2 and TRBJ2-1): EAGVAQSPRYKIIEKRQSVAFWCNPISGHATLYWYQQILGQGPKLLIQFQNNGVVDDSQLPKDRFSAERLKGVDSTLKIQPAKLEDSAVYLCASSRLAGGLGEQFFGPGTRLTVL.

The chain joins TRBV7-9 to TRBJ2-5; the D is unclear. There are 11 residues in the CDR3. Germline-derived CDR1 and CDR2 are SEHNR and FQNEAQ (reference sequence). V lost 8 bases, J lost 2 bases, and 6 bases lay in between. This CDR3 is CASGRQETQYF. The CDR3 region has the DNA TGTGCCAGCGGTCGGCAAGAGACCCAGTACTTC.

This clone was seen more than once but under ten times. The chain recombines TRBV28 with TRBJ1-1, with D maybe TRBD1 (6 bases). V was cut by 5 bases and J by 5 bases, with 18 bases left in between. Germline V gives CDR1 MDHEN, CDR2 SYDVKM. CDR3 length: 15 residues. CDR3 sequence (DNA): TGTGCCAGCAGTCCCCGACAGGTTCCGGGGACTGAAGCTTTCTTT. It yields the protein CASSPRQVPGTEAFF.

This clone was counted once. This rearrangement joins TRBV10-3 to TRBJ2-2, with TRBD1 matching over 8 bases. The ends lost 6 bases at V and 2 bases at J; junction bases unmatched: 5. Per the germline V gene, CDR1 is ENHRY and CDR2 is SYGVKD. CDR3 length equals 15 residues. The CDR3 spells CAISRQGFNTGELFF. The CDR3 nucleotides are TGTGCCATCAGCCGACAGGGGTTCAACACCGGGGAGCTGTTTTTT.

V is TRBV25-1 and J is TRBJ1-3; 10 bases line up with TRBD1. The J segment lost 5 bases and the V segment lost 6 bases, leaving 7 bases of the junction unmatched. CDR1 and CDR2 (germline): MGHDK, SYGVNS. The length of the CDR3 is 15 residues. CDR3 DNA: TGTGCCAGCAGCCCGGGACAGGGGAGAAGAAACACCATATATTTT. Its protein is CASSPGQGRRNTIYF.

This clone was picked up a small number of times. J is TRBJ1-3 and V is TRBV6-2 or TRBV6-3; D gene ambiguous. Trimming took 2 bases from V and 0 from J, leaving 5 bases between them. The CDR3 covers 14 residues. The germline V gene has CDR1 MNHEY and CDR2 SVGEGT. CDR3 amino acids: CASSYAGSGNTIYF. For the CDR3, the DNA is TGTGCCAGCAGTTACGCAGGCTCTGGAAACACCATATATTTT.

The chain couples TRBV5-6 to TRBJ1-6; D is perhaps TRBD1 (6 bases). This CDR3 has 12 amino acids. Trimming took off 4 bases at V and 8 bases at J, with 7 bases between the two ends. Germline V lookup: CDR1 SGHDT, CDR2 YYEEEE. Here the CDR3 reads CASSPGDSPLHF. The CDR3 coding sequence is TGTGCCAGCAGCCCAGGGGATTCACCCCTCCACTTT.

This rearrangement joins TRBV19 to TRBJ2-7; a possible D gene is TRBD1 (6 bases). CDR3 length equals 15 residues. Germline-derived CDR1 and CDR2 are LNHDA and SQIVND (reference sequence). The V gene lost 9 bases and the J gene lost 0 bases, with 18 bases spanning the gap. The CDR3 is CASSRSGTLSYEQYF. CDR3 in DNA: TGTGCCAGCAGCCGATCCGGGACACTCTCCTACGAGCAGTACTTC.

The chain combines TRBV3-1 (or the pseudogene TRBV3-2) with TRBJ2-7; D is undetermined. Germline CDR1 reads LGHDT; CDR2 reads YNNKEL (reference sequence). The CDR3 is 15 residues long. The V end was cut by 4 bases, the J end by 3 bases, with 16 bases between. The CDR3 reads CASSRSSDLNYEQYF. As DNA, the CDR3 is TGTGCCAGCAGCCGGTCTTCCGACTTAAACTACGAGCAGTACTTC.

This chain links TRBV4-2 with TRBJ2-7, with D possibly being TRBD2 (7 bases). The V end was cut by 4 bases, the J end by 2 bases, with 15 bases between. Germline V gene sequence: CDR1 LGHNA, CDR2 YNFKEQ. The CDR3 consists of 15 residues. CDR3 in amino acids: CASSPGRGAAYEQYF. The DNA for the CDR3 is TGTGCCAGCAGCCCTGGTCGGGGGGCGGCCTACGAGCAGTACTTC.

The chain carries TRBV12-5 and TRBJ2-3; a weak D match, TRBD1 (6 bases). Trimming removed 0 bases from V and 1 base from J, with 20 bases in between. The CDR3 runs 19 residues. Germline V gene data show CDR1 as LGHNT and CDR2 as FRNRAP. The CDR3 loop is CASGLVTGKKLDRTDTQYF. The CDR3 region has the DNA TGTGCTAGTGGTTTGGTAACAGGGAAAAAACTAGACCGCACAGATACGCAGTATTTT.